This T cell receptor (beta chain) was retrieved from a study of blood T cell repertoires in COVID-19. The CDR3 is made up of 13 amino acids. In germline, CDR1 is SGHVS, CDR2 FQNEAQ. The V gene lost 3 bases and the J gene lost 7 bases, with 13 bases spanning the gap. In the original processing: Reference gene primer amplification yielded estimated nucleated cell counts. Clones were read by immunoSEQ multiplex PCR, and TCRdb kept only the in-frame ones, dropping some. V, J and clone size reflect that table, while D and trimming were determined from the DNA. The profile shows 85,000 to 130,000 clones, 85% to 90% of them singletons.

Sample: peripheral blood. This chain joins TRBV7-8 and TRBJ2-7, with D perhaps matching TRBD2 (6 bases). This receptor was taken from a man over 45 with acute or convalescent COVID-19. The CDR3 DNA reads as TGTGCCAGCAGCTTCGGGGCAGGGAGGGAGCAGTACTTC. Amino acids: CASSFGAGREQYF. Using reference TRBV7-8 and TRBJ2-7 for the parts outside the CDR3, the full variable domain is GAGVSQSPRYKVAKRGQDVALRCDPISGHVSLFWYQQALGQGPEFLTYFQNEAQLDKSGLPSDRFFAERPEGSVSTLKIQRTQQEDSAVYLCASSFGAGREQYFGPGTRLTVT.